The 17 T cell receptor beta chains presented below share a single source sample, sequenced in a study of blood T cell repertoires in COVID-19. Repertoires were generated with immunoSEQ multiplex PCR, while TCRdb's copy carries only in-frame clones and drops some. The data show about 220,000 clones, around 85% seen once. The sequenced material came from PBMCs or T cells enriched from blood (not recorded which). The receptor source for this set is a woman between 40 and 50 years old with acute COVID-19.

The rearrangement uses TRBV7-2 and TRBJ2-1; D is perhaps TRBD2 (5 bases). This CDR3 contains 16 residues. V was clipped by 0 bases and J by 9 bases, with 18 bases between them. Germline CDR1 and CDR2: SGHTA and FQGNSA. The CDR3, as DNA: TGTGCCAGCAGCTTAGCCCGCAATCCCCTCGGAGGTGAGCAGTTCTTC. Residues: CASSLARNPLGGEQFF.

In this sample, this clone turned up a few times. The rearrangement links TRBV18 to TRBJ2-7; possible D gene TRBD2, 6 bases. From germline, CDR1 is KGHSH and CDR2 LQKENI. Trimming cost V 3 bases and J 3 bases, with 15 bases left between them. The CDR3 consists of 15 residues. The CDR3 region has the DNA TGTGCCAGCTCACCGGGGAGGCAGGTCGGCTACGAGCAGTACTTC. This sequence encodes CASSPGRQVGYEQYF.

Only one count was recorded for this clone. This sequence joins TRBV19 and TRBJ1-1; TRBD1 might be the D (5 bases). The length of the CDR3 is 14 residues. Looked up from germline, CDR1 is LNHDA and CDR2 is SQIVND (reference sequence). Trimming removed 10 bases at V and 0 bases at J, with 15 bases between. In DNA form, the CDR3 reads TGTGCCACCGCCTCGACAGCTATGAACACTGAAGCTTTCTTT. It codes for CATASTAMNTEAFF.

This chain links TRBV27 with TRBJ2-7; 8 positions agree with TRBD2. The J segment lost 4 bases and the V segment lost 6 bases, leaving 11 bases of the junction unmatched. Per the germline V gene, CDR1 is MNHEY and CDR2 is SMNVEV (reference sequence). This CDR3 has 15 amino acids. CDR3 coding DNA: TGTGCCAGCAGCACCCGGGGGGGGTTTGGGTACGAGCAGTACTTC. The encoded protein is CASSTRGGFGYEQYF.

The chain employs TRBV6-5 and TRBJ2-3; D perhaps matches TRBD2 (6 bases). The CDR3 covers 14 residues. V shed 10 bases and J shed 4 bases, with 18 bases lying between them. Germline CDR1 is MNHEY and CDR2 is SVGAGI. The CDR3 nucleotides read TGTGCCATAAAGGGAGGCGGGGACGCAGATACGCAGTATTTT. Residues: CAIKGGGDADTQYF.

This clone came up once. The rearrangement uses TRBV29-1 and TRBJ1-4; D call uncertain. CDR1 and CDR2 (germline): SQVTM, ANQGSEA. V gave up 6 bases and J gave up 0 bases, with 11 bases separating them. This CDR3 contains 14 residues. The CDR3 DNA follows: TGCAGCGTCCTAGTGGGTGCAACTAATGAAAAACTGTTTTTT. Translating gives CSVLVGATNEKLFF.

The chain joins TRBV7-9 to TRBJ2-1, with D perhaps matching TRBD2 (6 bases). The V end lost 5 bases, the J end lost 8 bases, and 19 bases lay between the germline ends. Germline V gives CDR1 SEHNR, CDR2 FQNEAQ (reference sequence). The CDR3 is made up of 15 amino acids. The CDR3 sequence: CASSARDSGRDEQFF. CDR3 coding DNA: TGTGCCAGCAGCGCACGGGACTCGGGACGGGATGAGCAGTTCTTC.

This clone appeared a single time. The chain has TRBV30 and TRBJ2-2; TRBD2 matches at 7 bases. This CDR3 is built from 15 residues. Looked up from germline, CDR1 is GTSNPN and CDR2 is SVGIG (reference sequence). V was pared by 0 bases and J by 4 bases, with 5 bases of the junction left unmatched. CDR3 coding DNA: TGTGCCTGGAGTGTACTGCCGGGGGGCACCGGGGAGCTGTTTTTT. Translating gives CAWSVLPGGTGELFF.

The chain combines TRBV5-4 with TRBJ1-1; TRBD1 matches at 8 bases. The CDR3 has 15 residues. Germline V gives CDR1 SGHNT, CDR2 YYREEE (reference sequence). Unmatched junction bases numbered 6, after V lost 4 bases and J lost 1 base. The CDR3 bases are TGTGCCAGCAGCGGAAACAGGGGGAAGAACACTGAAGCTTTCTTT. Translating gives CASSGNRGKNTEAFF.

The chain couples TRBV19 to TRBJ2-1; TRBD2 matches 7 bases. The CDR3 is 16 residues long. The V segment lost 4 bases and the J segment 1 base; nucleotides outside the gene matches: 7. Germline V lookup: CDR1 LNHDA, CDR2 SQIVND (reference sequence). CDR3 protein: CASSKGGSQSYNEQFF. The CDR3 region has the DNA TGTGCCAGTAGTAAGGGCGGGAGTCAATCCTACAATGAGCAGTTCTTC. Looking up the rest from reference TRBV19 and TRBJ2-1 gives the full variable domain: DGGITQSPKYLFRKEGQNVTLSCEQNLNHDAMYWYRQDPGQGLRLIYYSQIVNDFQKGDIAEGYSVSREKKESFPLTVTSAQKNPTAFYLCASSKGGSQSYNEQFFGPGTRLTVL.

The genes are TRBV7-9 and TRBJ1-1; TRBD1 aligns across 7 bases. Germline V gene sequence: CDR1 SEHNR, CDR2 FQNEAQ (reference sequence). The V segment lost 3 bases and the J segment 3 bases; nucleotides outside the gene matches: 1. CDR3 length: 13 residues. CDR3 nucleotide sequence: TGTGCCAGCAGCTTCGGACAGGACACTGAAGCTTTCTTT. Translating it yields CASSFGQDTEAFF.

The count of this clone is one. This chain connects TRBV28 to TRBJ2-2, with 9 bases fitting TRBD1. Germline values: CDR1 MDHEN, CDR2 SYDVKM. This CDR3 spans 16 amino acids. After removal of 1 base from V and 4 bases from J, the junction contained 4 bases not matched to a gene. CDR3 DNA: TGTGCCAGCAGTTTATACAGGGGGCGCAGCACCGGGGAGCTGTTTTTT. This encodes CASSLYRGRSTGELFF.

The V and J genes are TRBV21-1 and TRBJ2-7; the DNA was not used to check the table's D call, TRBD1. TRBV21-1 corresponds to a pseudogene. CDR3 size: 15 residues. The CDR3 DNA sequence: TGTGCCGGGGTCTCAGGGCCTCCTGCTGCCCAGGAGCAGTACTTC. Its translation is CAGVSGPPAAQEQYF.

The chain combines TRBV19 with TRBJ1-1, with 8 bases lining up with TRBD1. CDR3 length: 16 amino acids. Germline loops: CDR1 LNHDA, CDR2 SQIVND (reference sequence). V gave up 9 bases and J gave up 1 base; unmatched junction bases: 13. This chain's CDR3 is CARIPGQETRNTEAFF. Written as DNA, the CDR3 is TGTGCCAGGATTCCGGGACAGGAGACGAGGAACACTGAAGCTTTCTTT. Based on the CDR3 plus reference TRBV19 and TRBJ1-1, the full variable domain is DGGITQSPKYLFRKEGQNVTLSCEQNLNHDAMYWYRQDPGQGLRLIYYSQIVNDFQKGDIAEGYSVSREKKESFPLTVTSAQKNPTAFYLCARIPGQETRNTEAFFGQGTRLTVV.

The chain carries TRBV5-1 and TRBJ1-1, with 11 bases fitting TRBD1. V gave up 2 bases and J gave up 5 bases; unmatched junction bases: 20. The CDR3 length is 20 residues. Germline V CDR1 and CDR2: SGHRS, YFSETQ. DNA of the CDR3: TGCGCCAGCAGCTTACCGGGACAGGGGGTAGGTAACAGACCGAGGACTGAAGCTTTCTTT. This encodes CASSLPGQGVGNRPRTEAFF. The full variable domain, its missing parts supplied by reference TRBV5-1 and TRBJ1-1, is KAGVTQTPRYLIKTRGQQVTLSCSPISGHRSVSWYQQTPGQGLQFLFEYFSETQRNKGNFPGRFSGRQFSNSRSEMNVSTLELGDSALYLCASSLPGQGVGNRPRTEAFFGQGTRLTVV.

As DNA, the CDR3 is TGTGCCAGTAGTATTTGGACAGGCGGAAACACCATATATTTT. Protein: CASSIWTGGNTIYF. V and J are TRBV19 and TRBJ1-3, with 7 bases fitting TRBD1. V lost 3 bases, J lost 4 bases, and 3 bases stayed unmatched. Germline V gives CDR1 LNHDA, CDR2 SQIVND (reference sequence). This CDR3 has 14 residues.

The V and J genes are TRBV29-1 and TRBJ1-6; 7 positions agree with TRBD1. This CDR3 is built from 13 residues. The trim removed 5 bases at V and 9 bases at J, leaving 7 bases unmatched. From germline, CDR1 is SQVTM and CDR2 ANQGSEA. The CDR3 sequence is CSVLQGMGSPLHF. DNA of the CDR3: TGCAGCGTTCTACAGGGGATGGGTTCACCCCTCCACTTT.